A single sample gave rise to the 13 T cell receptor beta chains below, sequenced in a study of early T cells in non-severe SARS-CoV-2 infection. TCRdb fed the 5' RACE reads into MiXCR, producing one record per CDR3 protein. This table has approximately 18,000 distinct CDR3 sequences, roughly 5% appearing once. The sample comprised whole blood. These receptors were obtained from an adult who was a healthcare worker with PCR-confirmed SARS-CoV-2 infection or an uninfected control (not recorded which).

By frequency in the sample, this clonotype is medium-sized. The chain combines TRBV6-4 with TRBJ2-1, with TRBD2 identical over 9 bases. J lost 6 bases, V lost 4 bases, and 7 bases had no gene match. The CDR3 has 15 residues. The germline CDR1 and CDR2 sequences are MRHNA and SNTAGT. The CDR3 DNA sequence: TGTGCCAGCAGTGTCAGCGGGAGGAACGGCAATGAGCAGTTCTTC. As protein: CASSVSGRNGNEQFF.

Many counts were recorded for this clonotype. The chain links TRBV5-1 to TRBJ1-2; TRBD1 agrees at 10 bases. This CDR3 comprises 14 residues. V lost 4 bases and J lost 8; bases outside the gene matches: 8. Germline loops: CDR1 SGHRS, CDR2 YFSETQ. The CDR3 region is CASSPDRGLRGYTF. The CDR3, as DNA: TGCGCCAGCAGCCCTGACAGGGGGCTTCGAGGCTACACCTTC.

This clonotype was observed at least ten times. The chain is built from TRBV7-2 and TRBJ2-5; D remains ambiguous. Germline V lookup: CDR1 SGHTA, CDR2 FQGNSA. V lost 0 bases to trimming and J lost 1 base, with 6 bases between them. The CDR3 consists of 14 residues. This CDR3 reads CASSLAGLQETQYF. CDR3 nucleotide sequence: TGTGCCAGCAGCTTAGCCGGCCTCCAAGAGACCCAGTACTTC.

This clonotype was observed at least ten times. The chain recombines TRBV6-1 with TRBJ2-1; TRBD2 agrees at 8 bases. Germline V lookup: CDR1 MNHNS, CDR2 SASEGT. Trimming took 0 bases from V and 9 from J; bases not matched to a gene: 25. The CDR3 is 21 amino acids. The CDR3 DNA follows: TGTGCCAGCAGTGAAGCGCTTCAGGGTTTAAGGAGCGGGAGAAGGTGGGGTGAGCAGTTCTTC. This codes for CASSEALQGLRSGRRWGEQFF.

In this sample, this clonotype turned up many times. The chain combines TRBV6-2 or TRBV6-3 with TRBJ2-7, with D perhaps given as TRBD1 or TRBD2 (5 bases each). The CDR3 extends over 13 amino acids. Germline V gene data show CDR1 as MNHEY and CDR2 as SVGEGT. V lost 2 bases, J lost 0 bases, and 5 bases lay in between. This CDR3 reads CASSYGTSYEQYF. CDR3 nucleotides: TGTGCCAGCAGTTACGGGACCTCCTACGAGCAGTACTTC.

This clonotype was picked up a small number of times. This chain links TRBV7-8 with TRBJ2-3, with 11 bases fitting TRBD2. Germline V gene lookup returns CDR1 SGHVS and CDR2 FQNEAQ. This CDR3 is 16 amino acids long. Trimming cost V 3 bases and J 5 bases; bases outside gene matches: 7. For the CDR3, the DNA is TGTGCCAGCAGCTTCCGTAGCGGGAGGGCCCAAGATACGCAGTATTTT. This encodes CASSFRSGRAQDTQYF.

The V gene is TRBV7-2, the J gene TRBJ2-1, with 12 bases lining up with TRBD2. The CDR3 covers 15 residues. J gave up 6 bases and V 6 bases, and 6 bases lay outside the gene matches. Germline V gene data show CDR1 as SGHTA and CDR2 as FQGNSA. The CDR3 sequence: CASRPSGRAPNEQFF. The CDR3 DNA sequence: TGTGCCAGCAGACCTAGCGGGAGGGCCCCCAATGAGCAGTTCTTC.

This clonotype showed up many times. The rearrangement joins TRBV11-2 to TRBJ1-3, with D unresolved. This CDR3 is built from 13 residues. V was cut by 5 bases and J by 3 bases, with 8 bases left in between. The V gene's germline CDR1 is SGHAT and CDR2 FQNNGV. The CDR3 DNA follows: TGTGCCAGCAGCAACTTCAATGGAAACACCATATATTTT. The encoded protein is CASSNFNGNTIYF.

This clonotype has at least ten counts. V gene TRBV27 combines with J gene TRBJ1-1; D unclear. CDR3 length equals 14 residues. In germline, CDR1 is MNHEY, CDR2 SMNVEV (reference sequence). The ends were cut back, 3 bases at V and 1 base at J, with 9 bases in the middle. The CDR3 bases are TGTGCCAGCAGTTTGATAGGACCGAACACTGAAGCTTTCTTT. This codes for CASSLIGPNTEAFF.

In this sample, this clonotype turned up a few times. The CDR3 region has the DNA TGCGCCAGCAGTGAGGAGGCAGGGGGCATGACCGGGGAGCTGTTTTTT. Its translation: CASSEEAGGMTGELFF. V gene TRBV10-1 combines with J gene TRBJ2-2; TRBD1 aligns across 8 bases. The CDR3 has 16 residues. J lost 5 bases, V lost 2 bases, and 7 bases had no gene match. Germline V CDR1 and CDR2: WNHNN, SYGVQD (reference sequence).

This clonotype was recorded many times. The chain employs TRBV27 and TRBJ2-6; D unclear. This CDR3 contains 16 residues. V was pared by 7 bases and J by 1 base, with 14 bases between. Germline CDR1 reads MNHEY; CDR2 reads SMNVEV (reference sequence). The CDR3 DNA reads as TGTGCCAGCACCACCGCCGGCCGATCTGGGGCCAACGTCCTGACTTTC. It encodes CASTTAGRSGANVLTF.

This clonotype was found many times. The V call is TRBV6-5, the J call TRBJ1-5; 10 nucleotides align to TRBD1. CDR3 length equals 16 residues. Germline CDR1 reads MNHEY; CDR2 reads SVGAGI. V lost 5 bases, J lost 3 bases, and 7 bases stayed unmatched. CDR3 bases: TGTGCCAGCAGTAGCGGGACAGGGGTTAACAATCAGCCCCAGCATTTT. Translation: CASSSGTGVNNQPQHF.

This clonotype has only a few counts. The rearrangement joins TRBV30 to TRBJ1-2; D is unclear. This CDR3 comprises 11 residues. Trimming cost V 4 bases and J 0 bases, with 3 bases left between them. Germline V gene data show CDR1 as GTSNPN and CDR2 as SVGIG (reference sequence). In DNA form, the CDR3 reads TGTGCCTGGACAGCTAACTATGGCTACACCTTC. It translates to CAWTANYGYTF.